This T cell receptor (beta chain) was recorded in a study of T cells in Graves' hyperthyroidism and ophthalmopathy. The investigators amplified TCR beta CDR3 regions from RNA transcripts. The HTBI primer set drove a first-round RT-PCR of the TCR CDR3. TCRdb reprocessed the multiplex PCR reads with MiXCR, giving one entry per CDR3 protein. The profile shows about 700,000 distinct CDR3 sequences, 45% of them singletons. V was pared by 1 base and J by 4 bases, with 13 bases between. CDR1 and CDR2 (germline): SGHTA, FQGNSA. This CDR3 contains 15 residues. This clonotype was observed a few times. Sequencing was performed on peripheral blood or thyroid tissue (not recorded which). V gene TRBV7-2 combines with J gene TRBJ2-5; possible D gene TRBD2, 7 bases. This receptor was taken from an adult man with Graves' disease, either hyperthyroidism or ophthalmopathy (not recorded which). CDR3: CASSLDVGGGETQYF. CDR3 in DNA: TGTGCCAGCAGCTTAGACGTGGGAGGGGGAGAGACCCAGTACTTC.